The clone carrying this T cell receptor (beta chain) was recorded a few times. Its cognate antigen is unknown. As for time point: blood at routine non-recurrence follow-up after resection. The sequenced material consisted of unsorted whole RNA from tumor, nontumor lung or frozen PBMC. V trimming: 4 bases; J trimming: 4 bases; junction bases outside the gene matches: 14. This CDR3 is 17 amino acids long. Germline V gene data show CDR1 as SGHKS and CDR2 as YYEKEE (reference sequence). TCRdb redid the calling of the 5' RACE reads with MiXCR, one entry per CDR3 protein. Altogether 51,000 or so distinct CDR3 sequences are present, less than 9% being singletons, with the ten largest covering around 35%. The sample is drawn from a study of spatial heterogeneity in lung cancer. The wider study: Sequencing covered available follow-up PBMC samples collected a median of approximately 25 months after resection. Findings and caveats of the study: At tumor resection, ubiquitous expanded TCRs were detected in blood more often than later.

The gene calls are TRBV5-5 and TRBJ2-7, with 10 bases aligning to TRBD2. The sample was PBMCs, taken at follow-up. The receptor's source is a female donor with early-stage non-small cell lung cancer. The CDR3 loop is CASSPPERGGLFYEQYF. CDR3 DNA sequence: TGTGCCAGCAGCCCTCCGGAGCGGGGGGGCCTTTTTTACGAGCAGTACTTC.